This TCR beta chain was profiled in a study of identifying expanded T cells in peripheral blood. Produced via immunoSEQ multiplex PCR; TCRdb's table is partial and in-frame only. The sample carries tens of thousands of clones, approximately 90% recorded once. The CDR3 sequence is 15 residues long. Per germline, CDR1 MRHNA and CDR2 SNTAGT. V was clipped by 5 bases and J by 3 bases; unmatched bases: 4. The chain combines TRBV6-4 with TRBJ2-1; 10 positions agree with TRBD2. Source material: blood. This receptor was identified in a person aged 18 to 70 in good health. The CDR3, as DNA: TGTGCCAGCAGTCCTGGACTAGCGGTCTACAATGAGCAGTTCTTC. Residues: CASSPGLAVYNEQFF.